This T cell receptor beta chain is drawn from a study of OX40 agonist ivuxolimab in advanced cancers. Study overall: Under the entry rules, prior anti-PD-1, anti-PD-L1 or anti-CTLA-4 therapy was allowed, and approximately 40% had some. The study's findings and limits: Both CD4+ and CD8+ T cell populations in blood had undergone clonal expansion by week 6 at 0.1 to 3.0 mg/kg. More expanded clones were seen, on average, in CD8+ T cells than in CD4+.

Concerning this clone itself: As yet, its antigen is unknown.

Sequencing used immunoSEQ multiplex PCR; TCRdb keeps in-frame clones, though not all of them. The sample lists 90,000 or so clones, about 91% occurring once. V was trimmed by 2 bases and J by 8 bases, leaving 11 bases between them. The CDR3 contains 12 residues. Germline CDR1 and CDR2: GTSNPN and SVGIG (reference sequence). This TCR came from an adult with an advanced solid tumor such as melanoma, head and neck, liver or kidney cancer. The sample in question was CD4+ or CD8+ T cells sorted from blood, obtained in a trial of the OX40 agonist ivuxolimab. The genes are TRBV30 and TRBJ2-3, with TRBD2 as a possible D gene (6 bases). The CDR3 loop reads CAWSHSGGTQYF. The CDR3 coding sequence is TGTGCCTGGAGTCACTCCGGGGGTACGCAGTATTTT.